This T cell receptor (beta chain) came from a study of regulatory T cells in long-lasting Graves disease. Study-wide background: Graves' patients, diagnosed recently, had received antithyroid drugs under 3 months.

CDR3-region Arm-PCR and iRepertoire HTBI primers produced the TCR beta libraries. TCRdb re-called the multiplex PCR reads with MiXCR, one entry per CDR3 protein. The data contain 550,000 or so distinct CDR3 sequences, 9.5% to 15% of them singletons. Deletions cut 7 bases from V and 7 bases from J, with 11 bases between. This CDR3 is built from 11 residues. This clonotype has only a few counts. Described time point: newly diagnosed GD, antithyroid drugs for less than 3 months. The TCR library was made from RNA that had been extracted from PBMCs in TRIzol. The guidelines of the American Thyroid Association were the basis for diagnosing Graves' disease. These data were also reused for a study on T cells in Graves' hyperthyroidism and ophthalmopathy. This second study notes: The HTBI set primed first-round TCR CDR3 RT-PCR. The model anticipated ophthalmopathy a median around six months pre-onset.

This material consisted of peripheral blood mononuclear cells (PBMCs), taken at new diagnosis, from a patient treated with antithyroid drugs. This chain uses TRBV12-3 or TRBV12-4 with TRBJ2-7; D is ambiguous. This clonotype originated in a woman in her thirties with Graves disease. The CDR3 nucleotides read TGTGCCAGCACCGGCCGTGGGGAGCAGTACTTC. It translates to CASTGRGEQYF.